This T cell receptor (beta chain) originates from a study of blood T cells in healthy people across ages. Donation came from healthy Caucasian individuals in Russia who were aged roughly 6 to 95. Researchers collected 9.5 to 10 milliliters of peripheral blood from every single donor. The authors ran a second PCR of roughly 6 to 12 cycles using a sample-barcoded 5' primer and a J-beta primer mix. Carrying 12 random nucleotides, a template-switch adaptor labeled each individual cDNA molecule. The yield of each sample was at least 2.5 million CDR3-containing paired-end reads. Via MiXCR, TCRdb re-called the 5' RACE reads, giving one row per CDR3 protein. The sample lists roughly 680,000 distinct CDR3 sequences; about 51% were seen once. This CDR3 comprises 14 residues. CDR1 is ENHRY and CDR2 is SYGVKD in the germline V gene.

V is TRBV10-3 and J is TRBJ2-7; D perhaps matches TRBD2 (6 bases). The better agreement between TRBJ2-4 and the DNA end casts doubt on the J call. This receptor was identified in a woman of 80 years or more in good health. Sequenced material: blood. This CDR3 reads CAISDLTSGHIQYF. The CDR3 region has the DNA TGTGCCATCAGTGATTTGACTAGTGGGCACATTCAGTACTTC.